Listed below are T cell receptor beta chains from one sample, sequenced in a study of blood T cell repertoires in COVID-19. Only in-frame clones appear in the TCRdb table, and some are missing; sequencing was by immunoSEQ multiplex PCR. The sample holds under 150,000 clones, roughly 87% seen once. Sequencing input: PBMCs or T cells enriched from blood (not recorded which). These receptors were obtained from a man under 40 who had recovered from COVID-19. CDR3s include the opening cysteine and the closing phenylalanine or tryptophan. A D gene is named only where the DNA matches it firmly. Clone size is shown for a subset of rows, as once, few, many or a class of expanded clone.

CDR3aa: CASSPSRDTIYF
CDR3nt: TGTGCCAGTAGCCCGTCCCGAGACACCATATATTTT
j_gene: TRBJ1-3
v_gene: TRBV19
abundance: once
d_gene: NA

CDR3aa: CASSPTQTNTGELFF
CDR3nt: TGTGCCAGCTCACCAACACAGACGAACACCGGGGAGCTGTTTTTT
j_gene: TRBJ2-2
v_gene: TRBV18
abundance: NA
d_gene: NA

CDR3aa: CASSYFRGTEAFF
CDR3nt: TGTGCCAGCAGTTACTTTAGGGGCACTGAAGCTTTCTTT
j_gene: TRBJ1-1
v_gene: TRBV6-5
abundance: NA
d_gene: NA

CDR3aa: CASSPGQNTDTQYF
CDR3nt: TGTGCCAGTAGTCCGGGACAGAATACAGATACGCAGTATTTT
j_gene: TRBJ2-3
v_gene: TRBV19
abundance: NA
d_gene: TRBD1

CDR3aa: CASSPMAPPYNEQFF
CDR3nt: TGCGCCAGCAGCCCCATGGCCCCACCCTACAATGAGCAGTTCTTC
j_gene: TRBJ2-1
v_gene: TRBV5-1
abundance: once
d_gene: NA

CDR3aa: CASSENSEQYF
CDR3nt: TGTGCCAGCAGTGAAAACAGCGAGCAGTACTTC
j_gene: TRBJ2-7
v_gene: TRBV6-1
abundance: NA
d_gene: NA

CDR3aa: CASSLGGWLEAFF
CDR3nt: TGCGCCAGCAGCTTGGGTGGTTGGCTGGAAGCTTTCTTT
j_gene: TRBJ1-1
v_gene: TRBV5-1
abundance: NA
d_gene: NA

CDR3aa: CASSKQGRDEKLFF
CDR3nt: TGTGCCAGCAGCAAACAGGGTCGGGATGAAAAACTGTTTTTT
j_gene: TRBJ1-4
v_gene: TRBV7-9
abundance: NA
d_gene: NA

CDR3aa: CATTWGGNQPQHF
CDR3nt: TGTGCCACCACTTGGGGCGGCAATCAGCCCCAGCATTTT
j_gene: TRBJ1-5
v_gene: TRBV19
abundance: once
d_gene: NA

CDR3aa: CAILPGTSIADTQYF
CDR3nt: TGTGCCATACTACCCGGGACTAGCATAGCAGATACGCAGTATTTT
j_gene: TRBJ2-3
v_gene: TRBV7-9
abundance: NA
d_gene: TRBD2

CDR3aa: CACQGITRTDTQYF
CDR3nt: TGTGCCTGCCAGGGGATAACCCGCACAGATACGCAGTATTTT
j_gene: TRBJ2-3
v_gene: TRBV30
abundance: NA
d_gene: NA

CDR3aa: CASSLGTDSSYEQYF
CDR3nt: TGTGCCAGCAGCTTAGGAACCGATAGCTCCTACGAGCAGTACTTC
j_gene: TRBJ2-7
v_gene: TRBV7-2
abundance: NA
d_gene: NA

CDR3aa: CASKEGSGANVLTF
CDR3nt: TGTGCCAGTAAGGAGGGCTCTGGGGCCAACGTCCTGACTTTC
j_gene: TRBJ2-6
v_gene: TRBV19
abundance: NA
d_gene: NA

CDR3aa: CASSPDSSLGGEKLFF
CDR3nt: TGTGCCAGCAGCCCCGATAGTTCCCTAGGGGGTGAAAAACTGTTTTTT
j_gene: TRBJ1-4
v_gene: TRBV3-1/TRBV3-2
abundance: few
d_gene: NA

CDR3aa: CASTPPGVVGELFF
CDR3nt: TGTGCCAGTACCCCTCCGGGGGTAGTCGGGGAGCTGTTTTTT
j_gene: TRBJ2-2
v_gene: TRBV19
abundance: NA
d_gene: NA

CDR3aa: CASSGEGSNQPQHF
CDR3nt: TGTGCCAGTAGTGGGGAGGGTAGCAATCAGCCCCAGCATTTT
j_gene: TRBJ1-5
v_gene: TRBV19
abundance: NA
d_gene: NA

CDR3aa: CASSPGTTANYGYTF
CDR3nt: TGTGCCAGCAGCCCCGGGACAACAGCTAACTATGGCTACACCTTC
j_gene: TRBJ1-2
v_gene: TRBV2
abundance: NA
d_gene: NA

CDR3aa: CASIKGPEQYF
CDR3nt: TGTGCCAGCATTAAGGGGCCCGAGCAGTACTTC
j_gene: TRBJ2-7
v_gene: TRBV27
abundance: NA
d_gene: NA

CDR3aa: CASSFGRPSNSPLHF
CDR3nt: TGTGCCAGCAGCTTCGGCAGGCCGAGCAATTCACCCCTCCACTTT
j_gene: TRBJ1-6
v_gene: TRBV11-2
abundance: NA
d_gene: NA

CDR3aa: CASSVRLAGSVEQFF
CDR3nt: TGTGCCAGCAGCGTTCGACTAGCGGGGTCGGTTGAGCAGTTCTTC
j_gene: TRBJ2-1
v_gene: TRBV6-5
abundance: NA
d_gene: TRBD2

CDR3aa: CASSLGASNQPQHF
CDR3nt: TGTGCCAGCAGTCTGGGGGCGTCCAATCAGCCCCAGCATTTT
j_gene: TRBJ1-5
v_gene: TRBV27
abundance: NA
d_gene: NA

CDR3aa: CASSRSAGGLVEQFF
CDR3nt: TGTGCCAGCTCACGTTCGGCGGGGGGGCTTGTTGAGCAGTTCTTC
j_gene: TRBJ2-1
v_gene: TRBV18
abundance: large
d_gene: TRBD2

CDR3aa: CASSPRQTFGSPLHF
CDR3nt: TGCGCCAGCAGCCCTCGACAGACCTTCGGATCACCCCTCCACTTT
j_gene: TRBJ1-6
v_gene: TRBV4-1
abundance: NA
d_gene: NA

CDR3aa: CASSYSWTSGGSRSNEQFF
CDR3nt: TGCGCCAGCAGTTACAGCTGGACTAGCGGGGGGAGTCGGTCCAATGAGCAGTTCTTC
j_gene: TRBJ2-1
v_gene: TRBV4-1
abundance: NA
d_gene: TRBD2

CDR3aa: CASSPRDRGHNSPLHF
CDR3nt: TGTGCCAGCAGCCCTCGGGACAGGGGGCACAATTCACCCCTCCACTTT
j_gene: TRBJ1-6
v_gene: TRBV5-4
abundance: NA
d_gene: TRBD1

CDR3aa: CSVEEGWTIYF
CDR3nt: TGCAGCGTTGAGGAGGGATGGACCATATATTTT
j_gene: TRBJ1-3
v_gene: TRBV29-1
abundance: NA
d_gene: NA

CDR3aa: CASSQTSGSYNEQFF
CDR3nt: TGTGCCAGTAGCCAAACTAGTGGATCCTACAATGAGCAGTTCTTC
j_gene: TRBJ2-1
v_gene: TRBV19
abundance: NA
d_gene: NA

CDR3aa: CASSFLGQGEKLFF
CDR3nt: TGTGCCAGCAGTTTTCTGGGGCAGGGAGAAAAACTGTTTTTT
j_gene: TRBJ1-4
v_gene: TRBV27
abundance: NA
d_gene: NA

CDR3aa: CASSLGRSTDTQYF
CDR3nt: TGCGCCAGCAGCTTGGGGCGGAGCACAGATACGCAGTATTTT
j_gene: TRBJ2-3
v_gene: TRBV5-1
abundance: once
d_gene: NA

CDR3aa: CASSLGFGTVENQPQHF
CDR3nt: TGTGCTAGCAGCTTAGGATTCGGGACAGTGGAGAATCAGCCCCAGCATTTT
j_gene: TRBJ1-5
v_gene: TRBV7-7
abundance: NA
d_gene: TRBD1

CDR3aa: CASSQDRLPGSYNEQFF
CDR3nt: TGCGCCAGCAGCCAAGACCGACTCCCGGGCTCCTACAATGAGCAGTTCTTC
j_gene: TRBJ2-1
v_gene: TRBV4-1
abundance: NA
d_gene: NA

CDR3aa: CASSEGGLSTDTQYF
CDR3nt: TGTGCCAGCAGTGAAGGCGGGCTAAGCACAGATACGCAGTATTTT
j_gene: TRBJ2-3
v_gene: TRBV25-1
abundance: NA
d_gene: NA

CDR3aa: CASIPRPGESGANVLTF
CDR3nt: TGTGCCAGTATCCCCCGGCCCGGGGAGTCTGGGGCCAACGTCCTGACTTTC
j_gene: TRBJ2-6
v_gene: TRBV19
abundance: NA
d_gene: NA

CDR3aa: CASREREDTDTQYF
CDR3nt: TGTGCCAGCAGGGAGCGGGAGGACACAGATACGCAGTATTTT
j_gene: TRBJ2-3
v_gene: TRBV7-3
abundance: NA
d_gene: TRBD2

CDR3aa: CASSIDLTVAEAFF
CDR3nt: TGTGCCAGTAGTATAGACCTGACAGTGGCTGAAGCTTTCTTT
j_gene: TRBJ1-1
v_gene: TRBV19
abundance: few
d_gene: NA

CDR3aa: CASSLAYNRQNTEAFF
CDR3nt: TGTGCCAGCAGCTTAGCCTATAATAGACAAAACACTGAAGCTTTCTTT
j_gene: TRBJ1-1
v_gene: TRBV11-2
abundance: NA
d_gene: NA

CDR3aa: CASSLLGGQETQYF
CDR3nt: TGTGCCAGCAGTTTATTGGGGGGCCAAGAGACCCAGTACTTC
j_gene: TRBJ2-5
v_gene: TRBV27
abundance: NA
d_gene: NA

CDR3aa: CSVVGAGNTIYF
CDR3nt: TGCAGCGTCGTAGGGGCTGGAAACACCATATATTTT
j_gene: TRBJ1-3
v_gene: TRBV29-1
abundance: once
d_gene: NA

CDR3aa: CASSPGTGTNEKLFF
CDR3nt: TGTGCCAGCAGCCCCGGGACAGGGACTAATGAAAAACTGTTTTTT
j_gene: TRBJ1-4
v_gene: TRBV7-8
abundance: NA
d_gene: TRBD1

CDR3aa: CASSDTTPGQTYYEQYF
CDR3nt: TGTGCCAGCAGTGACACCACACCGGGACAGACGTACTACGAGCAGTACTTC
j_gene: TRBJ2-7
v_gene: TRBV2
abundance: once
d_gene: TRBD1

CDR3aa: CASSLRGSNTGELFF
CDR3nt: TGTGCCAGCAGCTTGCGCGGGTCGAACACCGGGGAGCTGTTTTTT
j_gene: TRBJ2-2
v_gene: TRBV5-4
abundance: once
d_gene: NA

CDR3aa: CASSLAQNGYTF
CDR3nt: TGTGCCAGCAGCTTAGCCCAGAATGGCTACACCTTC
j_gene: TRBJ1-2
v_gene: TRBV7-9
abundance: NA
d_gene: NA

CDR3aa: CASMLGTGEETQYF
CDR3nt: TGTGCCAGCATGCTCGGGACAGGGGAAGAGACCCAGTACTTC
j_gene: TRBJ2-5
v_gene: TRBV27
abundance: NA
d_gene: TRBD1

CDR3aa: CASSYGDRMNTEAFF
CDR3nt: TGTGCCAGCAGTTACGGGGACAGGATGAACACTGAAGCTTTCTTT
j_gene: TRBJ1-1
v_gene: TRBV6-5
abundance: once
d_gene: TRBD1

CDR3aa: CASRTPGSYEQYF
CDR3nt: TGTGCCAGCAGAACTCCAGGGTCCTACGAGCAGTACTTC
j_gene: TRBJ2-7
v_gene: TRBV6-5
abundance: NA
d_gene: NA